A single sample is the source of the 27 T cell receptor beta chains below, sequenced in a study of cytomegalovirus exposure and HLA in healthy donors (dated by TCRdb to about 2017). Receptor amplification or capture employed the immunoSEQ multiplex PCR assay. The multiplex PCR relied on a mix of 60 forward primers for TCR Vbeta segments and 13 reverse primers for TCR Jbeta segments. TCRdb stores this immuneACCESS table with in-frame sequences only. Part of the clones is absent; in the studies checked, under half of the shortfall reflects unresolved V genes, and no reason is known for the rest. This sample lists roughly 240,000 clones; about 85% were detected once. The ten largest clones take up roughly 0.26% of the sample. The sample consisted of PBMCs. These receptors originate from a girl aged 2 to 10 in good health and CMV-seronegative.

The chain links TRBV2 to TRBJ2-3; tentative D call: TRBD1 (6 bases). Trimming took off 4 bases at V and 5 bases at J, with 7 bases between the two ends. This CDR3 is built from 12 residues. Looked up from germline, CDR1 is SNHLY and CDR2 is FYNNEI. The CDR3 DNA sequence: TGTGCCAGCAGTGCAGGGGTAGATACGCAGTATTTT. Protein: CASSAGVDTQYF.

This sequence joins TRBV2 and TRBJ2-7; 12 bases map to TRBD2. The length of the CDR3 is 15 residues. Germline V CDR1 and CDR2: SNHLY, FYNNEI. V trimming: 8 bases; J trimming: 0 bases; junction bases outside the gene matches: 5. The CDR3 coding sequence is TGTGCCAGCTTCCTAGCGGGGGGGGGCTCCTACGAGCAGTACTTC. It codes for CASFLAGGGSYEQYF.

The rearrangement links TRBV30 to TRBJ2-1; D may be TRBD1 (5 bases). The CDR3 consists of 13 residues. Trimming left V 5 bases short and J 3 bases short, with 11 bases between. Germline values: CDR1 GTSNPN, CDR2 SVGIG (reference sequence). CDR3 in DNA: TGTGCCTGGTTGGACAACCTCTACAATGAGCAGTTCTTC. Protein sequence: CAWLDNLYNEQFF.

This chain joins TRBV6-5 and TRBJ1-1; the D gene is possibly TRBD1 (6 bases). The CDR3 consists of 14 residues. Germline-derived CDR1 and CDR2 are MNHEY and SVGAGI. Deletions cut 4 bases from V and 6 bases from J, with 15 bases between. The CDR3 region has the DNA TGTGCCAGCAGTTTGGCAGGGGCAGGGGCTGAAGCTTTCTTT. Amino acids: CASSLAGAGAEAFF.

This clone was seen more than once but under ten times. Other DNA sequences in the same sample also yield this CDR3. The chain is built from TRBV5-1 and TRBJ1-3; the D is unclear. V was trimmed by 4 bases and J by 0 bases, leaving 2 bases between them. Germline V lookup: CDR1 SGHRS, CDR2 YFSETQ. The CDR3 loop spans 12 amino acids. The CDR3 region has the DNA TGCGCCAGCAGCCTCTCTGGAAACACCATATATTTT. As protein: CASSLSGNTIYF.

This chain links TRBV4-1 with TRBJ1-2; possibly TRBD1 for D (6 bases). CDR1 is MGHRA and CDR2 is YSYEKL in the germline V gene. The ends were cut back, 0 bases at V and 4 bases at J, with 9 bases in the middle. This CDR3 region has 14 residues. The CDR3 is CASSQDEGGYGYTF. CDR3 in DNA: TGCGCCAGCAGCCAAGACGAAGGGGGCTATGGCTACACCTTC.

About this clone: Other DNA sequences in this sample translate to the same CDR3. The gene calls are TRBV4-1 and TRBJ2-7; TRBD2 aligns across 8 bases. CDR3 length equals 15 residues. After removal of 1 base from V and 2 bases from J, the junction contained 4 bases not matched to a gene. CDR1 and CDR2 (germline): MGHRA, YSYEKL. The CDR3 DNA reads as TGCGCCAGCAGCCAAGGTACTAGCGGAGCCTACGAGCAGTACTTC. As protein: CASSQGTSGAYEQYF.

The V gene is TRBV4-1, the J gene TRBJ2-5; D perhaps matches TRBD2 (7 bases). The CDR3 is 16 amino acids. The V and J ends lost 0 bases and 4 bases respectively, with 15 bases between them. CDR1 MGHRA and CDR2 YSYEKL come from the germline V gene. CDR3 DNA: TGCGCCAGCAGCCAAGATGGGCAGGGAGGGGGAGAGACCCAGTACTTC. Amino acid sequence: CASSQDGQGGGETQYF.

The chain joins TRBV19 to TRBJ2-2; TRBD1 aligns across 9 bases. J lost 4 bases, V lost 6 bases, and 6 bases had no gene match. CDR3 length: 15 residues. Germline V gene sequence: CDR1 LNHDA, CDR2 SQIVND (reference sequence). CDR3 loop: CASSTGTGSTGELFF. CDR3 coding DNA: TGTGCCAGTAGCACTGGGACAGGGAGCACCGGGGAGCTGTTTTTT. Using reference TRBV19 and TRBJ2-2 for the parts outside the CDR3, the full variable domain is DGGITQSPKYLFRKEGQNVTLSCEQNLNHDAMYWYRQDPGQGLRLIYYSQIVNDFQKGDIAEGYSVSREKKESFPLTVTSAQKNPTAFYLCASSTGTGSTGELFFGEGSRLTVL.

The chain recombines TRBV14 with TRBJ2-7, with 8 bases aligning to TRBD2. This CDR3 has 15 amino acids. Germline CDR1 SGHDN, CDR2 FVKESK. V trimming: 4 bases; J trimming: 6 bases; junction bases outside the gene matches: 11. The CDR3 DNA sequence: TGTGCCAGCAGCCTTTATAGACTAGCGATCTCCGAGCAGTACTTC. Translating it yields CASSLYRLAISEQYF.

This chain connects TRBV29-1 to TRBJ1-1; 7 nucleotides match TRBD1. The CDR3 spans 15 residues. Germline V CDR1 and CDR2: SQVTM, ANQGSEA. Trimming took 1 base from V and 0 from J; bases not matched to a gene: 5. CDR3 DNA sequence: TGCAGCGTTGAAGTACAGGGGAGGATGAACACTGAAGCTTTCTTT. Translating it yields CSVEVQGRMNTEAFF.

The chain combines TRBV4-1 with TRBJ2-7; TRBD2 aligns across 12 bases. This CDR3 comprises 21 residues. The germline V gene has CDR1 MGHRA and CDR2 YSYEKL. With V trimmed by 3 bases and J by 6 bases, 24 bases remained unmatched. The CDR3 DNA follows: TGCGCCAGCAGCCACCGCCCTACACTAGCGGGAGGAACAGGCGCTCTTGGCGAGCAGTACTTC. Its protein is CASSHRPTLAGGTGALGEQYF.

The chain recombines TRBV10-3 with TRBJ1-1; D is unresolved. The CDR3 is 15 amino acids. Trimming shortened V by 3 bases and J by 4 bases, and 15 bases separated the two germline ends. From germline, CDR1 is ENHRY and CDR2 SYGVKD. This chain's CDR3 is CAISEYKEGSTEAFF. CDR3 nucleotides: TGTGCCATCAGTGAATATAAGGAGGGATCCACTGAAGCTTTCTTT.

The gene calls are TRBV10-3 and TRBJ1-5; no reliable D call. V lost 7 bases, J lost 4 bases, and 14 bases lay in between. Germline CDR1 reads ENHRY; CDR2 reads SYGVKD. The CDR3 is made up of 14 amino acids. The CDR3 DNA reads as TGTGCCATCACCGCTCTCGAAGCGAATCAGCCCCAGCATTTT. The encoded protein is CAITALEANQPQHF.

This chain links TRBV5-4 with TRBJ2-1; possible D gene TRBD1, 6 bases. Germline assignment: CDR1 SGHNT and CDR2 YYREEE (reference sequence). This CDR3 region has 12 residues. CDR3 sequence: CASMQGNGEQFF. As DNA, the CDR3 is TGTGCTTCCATGCAGGGGAATGGTGAGCAGTTCTTC. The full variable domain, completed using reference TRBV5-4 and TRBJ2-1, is ETGVTQSPTHLIKTRGQQVTLRCSSQSGHNTVSWYQQALGQGPQFIFQYYREEENGRGNFPPRFSGLQFPNYSSELNVNALELDDSALYLCASMQGNGEQFFGPGTRLTVL.

CDR3 bases: TGTGCCAGCAGCGCGAGGAGGGGCCAGGTGACCCAGTACTTC. Translating it yields CASSARRGQVTQYF. The J gene is TRBJ2-5, the V gene TRBV13, with D maybe TRBD2 (6 bases). Germline values: CDR1 PRHDT, CDR2 FYEKMQ (reference sequence). The CDR3 has 14 residues. Trimming cost V 5 bases and J 7 bases, with 17 bases left between them.

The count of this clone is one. CDR3 protein: CASRPRTSVYYEQYF. CDR3 nucleotides: TGCGCCAGCAGACCCCGGACTAGCGTTTATTACGAGCAGTACTTC. V usage is TRBV5-1 and J usage is TRBJ2-7, with 9 bases identical to TRBD2. Germline V gene sequence: CDR1 SGHRS, CDR2 YFSETQ. J was trimmed by 4 bases and V by 5 bases; bases with no gene match: 10. The CDR3 has 15 amino acids.

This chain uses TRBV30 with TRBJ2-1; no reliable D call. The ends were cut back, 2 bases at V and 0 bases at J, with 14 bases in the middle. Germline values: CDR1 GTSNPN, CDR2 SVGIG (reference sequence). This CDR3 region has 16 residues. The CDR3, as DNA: TGTGCCTGGAGTACGTTGAGAGGTAGCTCCTACAATGAGCAGTTCTTC. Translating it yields CAWSTLRGSSYNEQFF. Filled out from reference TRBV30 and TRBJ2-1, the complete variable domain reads SQTIHQWPATLVQPVGSPLSLECTVEGTSNPNLYWYRQAAGRGLQLLFYSVGIGQISSEVPQNLSASRPQDRQFILSSKKLLLSDSGFYLCAWSTLRGSSYNEQFFGPGTRLTVL.

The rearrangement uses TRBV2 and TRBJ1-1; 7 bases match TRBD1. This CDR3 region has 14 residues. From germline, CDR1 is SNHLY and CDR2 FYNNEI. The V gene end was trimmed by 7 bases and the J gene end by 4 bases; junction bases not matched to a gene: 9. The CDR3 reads CASKGLTGSTEAFF. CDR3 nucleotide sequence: TGTGCCAGCAAGGGATTGACAGGGAGCACTGAAGCTTTCTTT.

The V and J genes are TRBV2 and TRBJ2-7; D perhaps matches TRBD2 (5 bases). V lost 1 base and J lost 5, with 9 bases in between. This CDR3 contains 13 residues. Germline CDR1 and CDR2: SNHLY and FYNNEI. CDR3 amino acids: CASSEGFGDEQYF. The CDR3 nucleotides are TGTGCCAGCAGTGAAGGGTTCGGGGACGAGCAGTACTTC. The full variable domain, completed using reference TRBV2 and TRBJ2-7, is EPEVTQTPSHQVTQMGQEVILRCVPISNHLYFYWYRQILGQKVEFLVSFYNNEISEKSEIFDDQFSVERPDGSNFTLKIRSTKLEDSAMYFCASSEGFGDEQYFGPGTRLTVT.

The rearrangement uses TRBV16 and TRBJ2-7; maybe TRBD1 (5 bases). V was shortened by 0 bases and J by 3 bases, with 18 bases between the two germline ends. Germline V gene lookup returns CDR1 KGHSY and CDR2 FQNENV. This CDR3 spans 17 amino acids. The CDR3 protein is CASSQSWAHGRGYEQYF. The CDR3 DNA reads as TGTGCCAGCAGCCAATCCTGGGCCCACGGAAGGGGCTACGAGCAGTACTTC.

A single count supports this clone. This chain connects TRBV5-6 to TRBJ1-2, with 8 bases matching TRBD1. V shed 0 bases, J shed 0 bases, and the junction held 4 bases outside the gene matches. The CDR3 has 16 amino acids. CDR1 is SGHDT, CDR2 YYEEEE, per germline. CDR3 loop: CASSLGTGIANYGYTF. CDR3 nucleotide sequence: TGTGCCAGCAGCTTGGGGACAGGGATAGCTAACTATGGCTACACCTTC. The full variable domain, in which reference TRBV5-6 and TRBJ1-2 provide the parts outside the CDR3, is DAGVTQSPTHLIKTRGQQVTLRCSPKSGHDTVSWYQQALGQGPQFIFQYYEEEERQRGNFPDRFSGHQFPNYSSELNVNALLLGDSALYLCASSLGTGIANYGYTFGSGTRLTVV.

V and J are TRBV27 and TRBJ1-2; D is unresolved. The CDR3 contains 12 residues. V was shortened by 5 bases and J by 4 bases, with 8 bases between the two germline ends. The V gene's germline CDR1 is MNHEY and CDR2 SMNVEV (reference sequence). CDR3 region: CASSPSGYGYTF. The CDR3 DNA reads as TGTGCCAGCAGTCCGTCGGGCTATGGCTACACCTTC.

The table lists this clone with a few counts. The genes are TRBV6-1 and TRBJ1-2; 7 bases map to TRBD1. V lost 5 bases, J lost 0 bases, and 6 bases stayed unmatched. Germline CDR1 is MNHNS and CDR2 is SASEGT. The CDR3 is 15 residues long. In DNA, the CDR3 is TGTGCCAGCAGTCTCATGGGACAGCCTAACTATGGCTACACCTTC. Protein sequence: CASSLMGQPNYGYTF.

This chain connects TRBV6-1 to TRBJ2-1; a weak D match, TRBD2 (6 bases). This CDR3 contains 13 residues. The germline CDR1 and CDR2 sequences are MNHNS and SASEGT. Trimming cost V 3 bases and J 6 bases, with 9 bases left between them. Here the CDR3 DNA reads TGTGCCAGCAGTGACTGGAGGGCCAATGAGCAGTTCTTC. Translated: CASSDWRANEQFF.

The CDR3 DNA reads TGTGCCAGTAGTGATACCAGGGGGATGAACACTGAAGCTTTCTTT. Amino acids: CASSDTRGMNTEAFF. The chain is built from TRBV19 and TRBJ1-1; 7 positions match TRBD1. This CDR3 is 15 amino acids long. The trim removed 5 bases at V and 0 bases at J, leaving 6 bases unmatched. From germline, CDR1 is LNHDA and CDR2 SQIVND (reference sequence).

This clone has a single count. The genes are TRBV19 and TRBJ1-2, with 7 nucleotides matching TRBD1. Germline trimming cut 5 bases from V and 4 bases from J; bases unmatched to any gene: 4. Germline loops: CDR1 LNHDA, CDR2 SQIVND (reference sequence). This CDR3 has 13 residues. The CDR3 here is CASSSDRVYGYTF. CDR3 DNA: TGTGCCAGTAGTTCCGACAGGGTCTATGGCTACACCTTC.